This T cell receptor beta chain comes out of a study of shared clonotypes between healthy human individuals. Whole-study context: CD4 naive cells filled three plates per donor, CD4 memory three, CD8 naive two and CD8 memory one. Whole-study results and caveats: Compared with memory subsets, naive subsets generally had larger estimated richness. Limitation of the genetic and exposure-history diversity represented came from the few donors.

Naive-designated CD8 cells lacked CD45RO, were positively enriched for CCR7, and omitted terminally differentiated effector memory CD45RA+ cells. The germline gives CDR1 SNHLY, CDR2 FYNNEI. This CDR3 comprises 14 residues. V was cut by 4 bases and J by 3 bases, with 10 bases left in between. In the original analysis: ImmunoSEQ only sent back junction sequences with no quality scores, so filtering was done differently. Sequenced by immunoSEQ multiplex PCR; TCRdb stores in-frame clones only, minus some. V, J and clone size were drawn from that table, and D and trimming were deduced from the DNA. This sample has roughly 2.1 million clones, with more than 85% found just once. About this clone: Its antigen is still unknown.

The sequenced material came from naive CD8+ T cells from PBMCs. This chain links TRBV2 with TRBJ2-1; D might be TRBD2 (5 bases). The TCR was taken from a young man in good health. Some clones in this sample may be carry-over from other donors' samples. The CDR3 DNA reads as TGTGCCAGCAGTGGACTACAAAACTACAATGAGCAGTTCTTC. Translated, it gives CASSGLQNYNEQFF.